This T cell receptor (beta chain) derives from a study of T cell repertoires in cytomegalovirus infection (dated by TCRdb to 2018 to 2020). Looking at the study overall: Donor HLA type was relevant to the analysis, as public TCR beta signatures indicated carriage of CMV infection together with the matching HLA type.

The sequencer was an Illumina HiSeq 1500. TCRdb applied fastp at Q25 and MiXCR to the public reads, then kept only in-frame beta chains. Rows with a matching CDR3 protein are joined into one entry that keeps the most common DNA and genes. The sample table records some 280,000 distinct CDR3 sequences; approximately 14% of these occur just once. The ten largest clonotypes hold 7.5% to 10% of the sample. This clonotype appeared once. There is no known antigen for this receptor. The record has no base qualities; no much larger clone is one base away. One read yields weak evidence. Findings and caveats that apply to the study as a whole: In both this cohort and an independent cohort of 352 donors, the cumulative frequency of public TCR beta family members distinguished carriers of CMV infection plus the relevant HLA type. In the ex vivo response, HLA-C-restricted CMV-specific TCR beta clonotypes were dominant, and in two of eight donors the single most frequent clonotype came from this HLA-C-restricted group.

Deletion took 8 bases off V and 1 base off J, with a span of 13 bases between the germline ends. The CDR3 covers 14 residues, taking in both the cysteine and the phenylalanine. Only CDR3 DNA is held: 42 bases, read in frame from base 1. Via the germline V gene, CDR1 is SNHLY and CDR2 FYNNEI. The specimen sequenced was PBMCs. This receptor was taken from a human donor in good health (CMV status not recorded). Some clones in this sample may be carry-over from other donors' samples. This chain joins TRBV2 to TRBJ2-3, with an unclear D gene assignment. Here is the DNA: TGTGCCAGCGGGGATTTCTTCGGCACAGATACGCAGTATTTT. This codes for CASGDFFGTDTQYF.